Below, 9 T cell receptor beta chains from the same sample are listed, as sequenced in a study of OX40 agonist ivuxolimab in advanced cancers. Repertoires were generated with immunoSEQ multiplex PCR, while TCRdb's copy carries only in-frame clones and drops some. Here the sample spans about 76,000 clones, 85% to 90% being singletons. The material sequenced was CD4+ or CD8+ T cells sorted from blood, taken in a trial of the OX40 agonist ivuxolimab. The receptor set was obtained from an adult with an advanced solid tumor such as melanoma, head and neck, liver or kidney cancer.

This sequence joins TRBV6-1 and TRBJ1-6, with D possibly being TRBD1 (5 bases). Germline-derived CDR1 and CDR2 are MNHNS and SASEGT. This CDR3 contains 12 residues. Trimming removed 6 bases at V and 7 bases at J, with 7 bases between. The CDR3 nucleotides read TGTGCCAGCAGGACAGAGAATTCACCCCTCCACTTT. Translating gives CASRTENSPLHF.

This chain uses TRBV28 with TRBJ1-4; no definite D call. CDR3 length: 15 residues. Trimming left V 6 bases short and J 2 bases short, with 13 bases between. Germline V gene data show CDR1 as MDHEN and CDR2 as SYDVKM. The CDR3, as DNA: TGTGCCAGCAGCCCTCTAGGACTGACTAATGAAAAACTGTTTTTT. Amino acid sequence: CASSPLGLTNEKLFF.

The rearrangement uses TRBV7-2 and TRBJ2-3, with D possibly TRBD1 on 6 matching bases. This CDR3 region has 16 residues. Germline CDR1 SGHTA, CDR2 FQGNSA. Trimming took off 5 bases at V and 2 bases at J, with 17 bases between the two ends. CDR3 DNA: TGTGCCAGCAGCCCCCGAGGGGGACGGCACACAGATACGCAGTATTTT. It specifies CASSPRGGRHTDTQYF.

The rearrangement links TRBV6-1 to TRBJ1-4; D is perhaps TRBD1 (5 bases). CDR3 size: 14 residues. Per the germline V gene, CDR1 is MNHNS and CDR2 is SASEGT. Trimming stripped 6 bases from V and 7 bases from J, with 15 bases between. In DNA form, the CDR3 reads TGTGCCAGCAGAAAATACCTTGACAGTGAAAAACTGTTTTTT. The encoded protein is CASRKYLDSEKLFF.

The rearrangement links TRBV11-3 to TRBJ2-2, with D unclear. V was cut by 5 bases and J by 7 bases, with 8 bases left in between. This CDR3 spans 12 amino acids. Germline assignment: CDR1 SGHNT and CDR2 YENEEA. CDR3 loop: CASSLTLGELFF. The CDR3 region has the DNA TGTGCCAGCAGCCTCACACTCGGGGAGCTGTTTTTT. Full variable domain (outside the CDR3, taken from reference TRBV11-3 and TRBJ2-2): EAGVVQSPRYKIIEKKQPVAFWCNPISGHNTLYWYLQNLGQGPELLIRYENEEAVDDSQLPKDRFSAERLKGVDSTLKIQPAELGDSAVYLCASSLTLGELFFGEGSRLTVL.

The genes are TRBV18 and TRBJ1-1; D remains ambiguous. Germline V gene lookup returns CDR1 KGHSH and CDR2 LQKENI. V was shortened by 5 bases and J by 0 bases, with 10 bases between the two germline ends. The CDR3 contains 14 residues. The CDR3 loop reads CASSDFTMNTEAFF. CDR3 in DNA: TGTGCCAGCTCAGATTTTACGATGAACACTGAAGCTTTCTTT.

The rearrangement uses TRBV25-1 and TRBJ2-5; TRBD2 aligns across 8 bases. Trimming took 4 bases from V and 2 from J; bases not matched to a gene: 3. The CDR3 has 14 residues. Looked up from germline, CDR1 is MGHDK and CDR2 is SYGVNS. The CDR3 nucleotides read TGTGCCAGCAGTGGAGGACTAGCACAAGAGACCCAGTACTTC. Translating it yields CASSGGLAQETQYF.

This clone was detected only once. V is TRBV5-1 and J is TRBJ2-7; D is perhaps TRBD1 or TRBD2 (5 bases each). Per germline, CDR1 SGHRS and CDR2 YFSETQ. CDR3 size: 17 residues. Between the trimmed V and J ends, which lost 0 bases and 3 bases, there was a span of 19 bases. The CDR3 here is CASSLVGTPKRFYEQYF. The CDR3 DNA is TGCGCCAGCAGCTTGGTTGGGACCCCAAAAAGGTTCTACGAGCAGTACTTC.

This clone is a singleton in its sample. The V and J genes are TRBV6-6 and TRBJ2-5; 10 bases align to TRBD2. The CDR3 covers 16 residues. CDR1 is MNHNY, CDR2 SVGAGI, per germline (reference sequence). The V segment lost 6 bases and the J segment 2 bases; nucleotides outside the gene matches: 9. The CDR3 DNA follows: TGTGCCAGCAGCCGCGGACTAGCGGAACCACAAGAGACCCAGTACTTC. Translated: CASSRGLAEPQETQYF.